The sequence of this T cell receptor (beta chain) was determined in a study of T cell changes during pregnancy in multiple sclerosis. Germline CDR1 is SGHAT and CDR2 is FQNNGV. This CDR3 contains 15 residues. V lost 5 bases to trimming and J lost 9 bases; unmatched junction nucleotides: 8. TCRdb's copy holds only in-frame clones and misses some; the assay was immunoSEQ multiplex PCR. The sample has 84,000 or so clones; around 94% are singletons. The rearrangement uses TRBV11-2 and TRBJ2-1; 12 positions match TRBD1. The material was peripheral blood, obtained in the third trimester of pregnancy. This sequence originates from a female donor with multiple sclerosis, enrolled in a pregnancy study. The CDR3 protein is CASSAGDRGRSEQFF. As DNA, the CDR3 is TGTGCCAGCAGCGCAGGGGACAGGGGGCGATCTGAGCAGTTCTTC.